What follows describes a single T cell receptor (beta chain). Antigen unknown. CDR1 is SGHNT, CDR2 YYREEE, per germline (reference sequence). The V and J ends lost 3 bases and 6 bases, in that order; junction bases with no gene match: 4. There are 13 residues in the CDR3. 5'RACE with constant-segment primers yielded barcoded, UMI-tagged TCR alpha and TCR beta cDNA libraries. TCRdb reprocessed the 5' RACE reads via MiXCR and lists one record per CDR3 protein. The data show some 150,000 distinct CDR3 sequences, roughly 19% seen once. These data originate in a study of T-cell memory formation after mild COVID-19. Overall study results and limits: Day 15 to 85 contracting clones showed balanced CD4/CD8; day 15 to 37 expanders favored CD4+. Clones that contracted clustered mainly in CM and EM if CD4+ and in EMRA if CD8+.

The sequenced material came from PBMCs or a T cell subset sorted from them (not recorded which). The chain recombines TRBV5-4 with TRBJ1-2; the match to TRBD1 covers 8 bases. This receptor was taken from an adult woman who had mild COVID-19 (a few samples of this study predate the infection). Cell type and time point are not known. The CDR3 loop reads CASSSGTGNGYTF. For the CDR3, the DNA is TGTGCCAGCAGCTCGGGGACAGGCAATGGCTACACCTTC.